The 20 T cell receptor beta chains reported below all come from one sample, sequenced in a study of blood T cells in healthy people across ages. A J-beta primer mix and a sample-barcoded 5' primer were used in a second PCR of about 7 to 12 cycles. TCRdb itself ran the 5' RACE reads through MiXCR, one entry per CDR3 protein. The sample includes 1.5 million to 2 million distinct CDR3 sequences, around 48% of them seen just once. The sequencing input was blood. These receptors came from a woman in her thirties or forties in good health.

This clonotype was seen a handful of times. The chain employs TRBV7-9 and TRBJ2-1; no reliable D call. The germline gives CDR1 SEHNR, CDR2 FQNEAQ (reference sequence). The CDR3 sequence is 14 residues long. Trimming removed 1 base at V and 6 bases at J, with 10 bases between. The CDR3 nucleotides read TGTGCCAGCAGCTTAGTGGCACCGAGCAATGAGCAGTTCTTC. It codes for CASSLVAPSNEQFF.

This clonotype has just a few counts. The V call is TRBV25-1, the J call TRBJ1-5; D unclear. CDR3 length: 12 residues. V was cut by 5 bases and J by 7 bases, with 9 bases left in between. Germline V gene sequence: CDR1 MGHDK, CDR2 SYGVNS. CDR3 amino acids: CASSRAVQPQHF. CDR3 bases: TGTGCCAGCAGTCGGGCGGTCCAGCCCCAGCATTTT.

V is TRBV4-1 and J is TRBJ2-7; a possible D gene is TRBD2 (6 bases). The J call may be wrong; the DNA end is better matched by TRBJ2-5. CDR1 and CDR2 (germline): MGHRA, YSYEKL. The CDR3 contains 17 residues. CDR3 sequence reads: CASSQTLPGLGGETQYF. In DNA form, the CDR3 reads TGCGCCAGCAGCCAAACCCTTCCGGGACTCGGGGGAGAGACCCAGTACTTC.

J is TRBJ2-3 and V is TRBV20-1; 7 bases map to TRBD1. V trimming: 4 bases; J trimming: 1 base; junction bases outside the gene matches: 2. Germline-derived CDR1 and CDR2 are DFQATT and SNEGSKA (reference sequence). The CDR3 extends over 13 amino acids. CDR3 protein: CSATDRGTDTQYF. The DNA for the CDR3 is TGCAGTGCTACAGACAGGGGCACAGATACGCAGTATTTT.

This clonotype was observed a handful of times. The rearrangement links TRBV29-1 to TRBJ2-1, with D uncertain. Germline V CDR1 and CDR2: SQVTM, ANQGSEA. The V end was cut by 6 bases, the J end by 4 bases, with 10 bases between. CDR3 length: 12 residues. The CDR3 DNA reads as TGCAGCGTATACAGCTTTTACAATGAGCAGTTCTTC. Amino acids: CSVYSFYNEQFF.

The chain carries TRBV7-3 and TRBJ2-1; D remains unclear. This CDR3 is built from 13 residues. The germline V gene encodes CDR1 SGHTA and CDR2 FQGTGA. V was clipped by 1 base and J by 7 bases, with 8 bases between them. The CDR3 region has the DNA TGTGCCAGCAGCTTAAACCCCCTAAATGAGCAGTTCTTC. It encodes CASSLNPLNEQFF.

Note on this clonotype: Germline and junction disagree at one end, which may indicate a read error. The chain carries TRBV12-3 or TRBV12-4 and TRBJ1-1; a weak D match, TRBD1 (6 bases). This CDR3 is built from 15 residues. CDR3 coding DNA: TGTGCCAGCAGTATACAGGGACCACGGAACACCGAAGCTTTCTTT. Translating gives CASSIQGPRNTEAFF.

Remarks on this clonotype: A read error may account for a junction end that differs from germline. CDR3 in DNA: TGTGCCAGCAGTTTGGGAGGGGTTGGGGTGTACCAAGAGGCCCAGTACTTC. The encoded protein is CASSLGGVGVYQEAQYF. The J gene is TRBJ2-5, the V gene TRBV6-5; 7 nucleotides match TRBD2. This CDR3 is built from 17 residues. Germline loops: CDR1 MNHEY, CDR2 SVGAGI.

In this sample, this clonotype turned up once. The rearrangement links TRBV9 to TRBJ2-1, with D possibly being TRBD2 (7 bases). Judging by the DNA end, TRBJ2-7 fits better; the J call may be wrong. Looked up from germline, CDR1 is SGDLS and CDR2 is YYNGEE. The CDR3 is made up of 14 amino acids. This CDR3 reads CASRGAFAYNEQYF. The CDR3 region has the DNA TGTGCCAGTCGGGGGGCCTTCGCCTACAATGAGCAGTACTTC.

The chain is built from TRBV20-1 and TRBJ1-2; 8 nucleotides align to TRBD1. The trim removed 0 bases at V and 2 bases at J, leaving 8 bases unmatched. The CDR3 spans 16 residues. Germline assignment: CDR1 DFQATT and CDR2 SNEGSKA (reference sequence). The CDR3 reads CSARDPRQGINYGYTF. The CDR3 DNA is TGCAGTGCTAGAGATCCCCGACAGGGGATAAACTATGGCTACACCTTC.

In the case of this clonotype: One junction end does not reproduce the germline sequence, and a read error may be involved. The CDR3 region is CTSSQDQATSKNTQYF. For the CDR3, the DNA is TGTACCAGCAGCCAAGATCAGGCTACCTCAAAAAATACGCAGTATTTT. The V gene is TRBV4-2, the J gene TRBJ2-3; D is uncertain. This CDR3 is 16 amino acids long. Per germline, CDR1 LGHNA and CDR2 YNFKEQ.

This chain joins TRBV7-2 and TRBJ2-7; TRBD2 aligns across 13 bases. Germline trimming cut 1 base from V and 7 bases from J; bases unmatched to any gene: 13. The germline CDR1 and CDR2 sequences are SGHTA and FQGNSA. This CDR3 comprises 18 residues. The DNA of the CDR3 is TGTGCCAGCAGCTTAGTAGGGACTAGCGGGGTTGGATACAATGAGCAGTACTTC. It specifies CASSLVGTSGVGYNEQYF.

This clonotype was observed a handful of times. CDR3 sequence: CSVVWRDSSYNEQFF. DNA of the CDR3: TGCAGCGTTGTTTGGCGGGACAGCTCCTACAATGAGCAGTTCTTC. V is TRBV29-1 and J is TRBJ2-1, with D possibly TRBD1 on 7 matching bases. CDR1 SQVTM and CDR2 ANQGSEA come from the germline V gene. With 4 bases removed from V and 0 bases from J, the gap between germline ends came to 13 bases. This CDR3 is 15 amino acids long.

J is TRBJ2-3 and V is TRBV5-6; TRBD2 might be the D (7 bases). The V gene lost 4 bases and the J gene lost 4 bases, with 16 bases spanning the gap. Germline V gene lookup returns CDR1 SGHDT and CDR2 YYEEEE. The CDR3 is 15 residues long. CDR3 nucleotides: TGTGCCAGCAGCGGCACAGGGAGGGTCCCAGATACGCAGTATTTT. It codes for CASSGTGRVPDTQYF.

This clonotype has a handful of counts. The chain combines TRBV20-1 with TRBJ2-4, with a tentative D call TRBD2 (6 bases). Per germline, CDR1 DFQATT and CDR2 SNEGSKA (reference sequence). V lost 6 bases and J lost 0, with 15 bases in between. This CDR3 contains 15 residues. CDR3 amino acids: CSAPGLLIAKNIQYF. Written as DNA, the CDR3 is TGCAGTGCACCGGGACTTTTGATAGCCAAAAACATTCAGTACTTC.

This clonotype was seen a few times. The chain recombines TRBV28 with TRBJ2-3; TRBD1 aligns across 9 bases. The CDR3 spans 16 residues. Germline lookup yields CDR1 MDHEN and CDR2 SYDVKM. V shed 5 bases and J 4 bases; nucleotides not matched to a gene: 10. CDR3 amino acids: CASSRTTGGFADTQYF. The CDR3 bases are TGTGCCAGCAGTCGCACGACAGGGGGTTTTGCAGATACGCAGTATTTT.

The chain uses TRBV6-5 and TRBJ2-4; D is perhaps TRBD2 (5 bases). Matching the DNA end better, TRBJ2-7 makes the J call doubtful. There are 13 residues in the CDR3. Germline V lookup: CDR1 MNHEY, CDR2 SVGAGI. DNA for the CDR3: TGTGCCAGCAGTTATCGGGATGAGTCCGAGCAGTACTTC. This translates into CASSYRDESEQYF.

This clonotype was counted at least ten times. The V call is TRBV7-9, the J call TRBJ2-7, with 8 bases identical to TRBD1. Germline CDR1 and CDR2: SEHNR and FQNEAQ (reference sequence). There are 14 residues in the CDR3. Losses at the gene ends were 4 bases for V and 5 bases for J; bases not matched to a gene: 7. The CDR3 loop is CASSSRDRTNEQYF. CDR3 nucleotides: TGTGCCAGCAGCTCCCGGGACAGGACAAACGAGCAGTACTTC.

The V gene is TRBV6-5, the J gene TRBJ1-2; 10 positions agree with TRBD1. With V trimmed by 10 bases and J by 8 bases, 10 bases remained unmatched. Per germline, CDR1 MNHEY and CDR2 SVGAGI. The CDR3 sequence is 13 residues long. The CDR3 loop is CAIRDRGRRGYTF. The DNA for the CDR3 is TGTGCCATCCGGGACAGGGGACGCCGGGGCTACACCTTC.

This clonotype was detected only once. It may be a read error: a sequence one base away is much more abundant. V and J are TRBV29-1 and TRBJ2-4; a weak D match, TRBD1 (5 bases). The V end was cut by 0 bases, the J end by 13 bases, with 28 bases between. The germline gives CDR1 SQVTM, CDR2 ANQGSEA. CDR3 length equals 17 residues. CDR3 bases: TGCAGCGTTGAAGAAGGGATCGGGCAGGGTGTCTCCTACGTGCAGTACTTC. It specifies CSVEEGIGQGVSYVQYF.